This TCR beta chain was obtained from a study of blood T cell repertoires in COVID-19. Across the whole study: From T cells, B-cell-depleted T cells, or PBMCs came the material, which was cDNA or gDNA.

The authors' processing: Amplification from reference gene primers served as the basis for estimated nucleated cell counts. Some clones are missing from TCRdb's copy, which holds only in-frame ones; the method was immunoSEQ multiplex PCR. The DNA gave D and trimming, while V, J and clone size come from that table. The table includes some 78,000 clones, around 91% detected once. The germline CDR1 and CDR2 sequences are SNHLY and FYNNEI. The CDR3 runs 14 residues. V lost 1 base and J lost 8, with 11 bases in between. Sequenced input: peripheral blood. The chain carries TRBV2 and TRBJ1-4, with D perhaps TRBD1 (6 bases). This receptor was taken from a woman in her forties or fifties in a cohort sampled during active COVID-19. The CDR3 DNA follows: TGTGCCAGCAGTGAAGGCGGGGGGCGGGAAAAACTGTTTTTT. This encodes CASSEGGGREKLFF.